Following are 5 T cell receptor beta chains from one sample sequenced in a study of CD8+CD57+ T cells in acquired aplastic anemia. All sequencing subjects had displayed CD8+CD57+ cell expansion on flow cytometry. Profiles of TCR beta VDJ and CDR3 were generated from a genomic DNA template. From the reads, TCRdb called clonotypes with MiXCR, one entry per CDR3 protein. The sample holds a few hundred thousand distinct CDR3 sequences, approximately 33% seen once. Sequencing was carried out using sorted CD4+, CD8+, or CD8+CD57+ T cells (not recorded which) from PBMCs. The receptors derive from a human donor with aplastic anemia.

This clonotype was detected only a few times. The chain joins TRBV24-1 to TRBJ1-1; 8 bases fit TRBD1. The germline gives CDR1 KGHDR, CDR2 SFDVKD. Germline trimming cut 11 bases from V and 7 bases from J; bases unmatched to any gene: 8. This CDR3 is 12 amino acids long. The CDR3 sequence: CASGRTGLEAFF. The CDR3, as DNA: TGTGCCAGCGGGAGGACAGGGCTTGAAGCTTTCTTT.

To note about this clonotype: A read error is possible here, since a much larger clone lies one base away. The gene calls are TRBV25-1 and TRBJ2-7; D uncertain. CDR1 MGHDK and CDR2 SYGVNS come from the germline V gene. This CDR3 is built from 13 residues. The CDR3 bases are TGTGCCTGCAGTTACAACAGATACTACGAGCAGTACTTC. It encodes CACSYNRYYEQYF.

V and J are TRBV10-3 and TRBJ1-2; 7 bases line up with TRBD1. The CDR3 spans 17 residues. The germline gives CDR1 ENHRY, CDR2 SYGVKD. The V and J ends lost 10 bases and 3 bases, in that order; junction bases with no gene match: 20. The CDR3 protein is CASSRKPRGTEDYGYTF. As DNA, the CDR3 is TGTGCCAGCAGCCGCAAACCCAGGGGGACCGAGGACTATGGCTACACCTTC.

Written as DNA, the CDR3 is TGTGCCAGCAGCTTAGATAGTAGACAGGGCTCAGCTGGAAACACCATATATTTT. It codes for CASSLDSRQGSAGNTIYF. V and J are TRBV11-2 and TRBJ1-3; 7 bases line up with TRBD1. V gave up 0 bases and J gave up 2 bases; unmatched junction bases: 10. Germline loops: CDR1 SGHAT, CDR2 FQNNGV. The CDR3 runs 18 residues.

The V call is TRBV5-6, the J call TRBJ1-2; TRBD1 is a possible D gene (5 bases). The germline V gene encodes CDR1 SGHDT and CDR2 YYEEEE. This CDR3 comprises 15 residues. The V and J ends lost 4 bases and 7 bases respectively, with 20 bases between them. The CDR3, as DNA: TGTGCCAGCAGCCCAAAAACAGGAGCCGTGCGTGGCTACACCTTC. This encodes CASSPKTGAVRGYTF.